The rows below give T cell receptor beta chains drawn from one sample of a study of identical twins. TCRdb redid the calling of the 5' RACE reads with MiXCR, one entry per CDR3 protein. The table lists under 250,000 distinct CDR3 sequences, about 13% of them singletons. Another study also made use of these data, one on yellow fever vaccine responses in identical twins.

Source material: memory (CD45RO+) T cells sorted from blood. The receptors here all came from a woman younger than 30 in good health. CDR3s include the opening cysteine and the closing phenylalanine or tryptophan. D genes are given only for firm matches. Size tells how often a clone was seen (once, few, many) or the class of an expanded clone, and some rows leave it out.

v_gene	len	d_gene	abundance	j_gene	CDR3aa	CDR3nt
TRBV5-1	14	.	.	TRBJ2-2	CASSLANGGQELFF	TGCGCCAGCAGCTTGGCCAACGGGGGCCAGGAGCTGTTTTTT
TRBV7-9	14	.	.	TRBJ2-1	CASSLYGGAGEQFF	TGTGCCAGCAGCTTATACGGCGGGGCGGGTGAGCAGTTCTTC
TRBV10-3	15	TRBD1	.	TRBJ2-7	CAISETGTGSYEQYF	TGTGCCATCAGTGAGACCGGGACAGGCTCCTACGAGCAGTACTTC
TRBV5-1	15	.	many	TRBJ2-2	CASSSLDRSTGELFF	TGCGCCAGCAGCTCGCTGGACAGATCCACCGGGGAGCTGTTTTTT
TRBV7-2	14	.	many	TRBJ1-3	CASSLNRNRNTIYF	TGTGCCAGCAGCTTAAATCGAAACAGAAACACCATATATTTT
TRBV5-1	14	.	few	TRBJ2-3	CASSLETITDTQYF	TGCGCCAGCAGCTTGGAAACTATTACAGATACGCAGTATTTT
TRBV6-1	17	TRBD2	.	TRBJ2-5	CASSNSRIPGRRETQYF	TGTGCCAGCAGCAATTCTAGAATTCCCGGGAGGAGAGAGACCCAGTACTTC
TRBV5-5	14	.	many	TRBJ1-4	CASSLGGTSEKLFF	TGTGCCAGCAGCTTGGGGGGGACGTCCGAAAAACTGTTTTTT
TRBV11-1	14	.	.	TRBJ2-1	CASSPAQLGGEQFF	TGTGCCAGCAGCCCGGCCCAGCTGGGGGGCGAGCAGTTCTTC
TRBV3-1	14	TRBD1	few	TRBJ2-3	CASSTGQGQDTQYF	TGTGCCAGCAGCACCGGACAGGGCCAAGATACGCAGTATTTT
TRBV14	14	.	few	TRBJ1-4	CASSQGEPNEKLFF	TGTGCCAGCAGCCAAGGCGAACCTAATGAAAAACTGTTTTTT
TRBV6-2/TRBV6-3	14	.	.	TRBJ2-4	CASSYAQGTGIQYF	TGTGCCAGCAGTTACGCCCAGGGGACCGGGATTCAGTACTTC
TRBV28	14	TRBD2	.	TRBJ2-5	CASRNSGRGETQYF	TGTGCCAGCAGAAATAGCGGGCGTGGGGAGACCCAGTACTTC
TRBV7-9	13	.	.	TRBJ2-7	CASSFLSSYEQYF	TGTGCCAGCAGCTTCCTCAGCTCCTACGAGCAGTACTTC